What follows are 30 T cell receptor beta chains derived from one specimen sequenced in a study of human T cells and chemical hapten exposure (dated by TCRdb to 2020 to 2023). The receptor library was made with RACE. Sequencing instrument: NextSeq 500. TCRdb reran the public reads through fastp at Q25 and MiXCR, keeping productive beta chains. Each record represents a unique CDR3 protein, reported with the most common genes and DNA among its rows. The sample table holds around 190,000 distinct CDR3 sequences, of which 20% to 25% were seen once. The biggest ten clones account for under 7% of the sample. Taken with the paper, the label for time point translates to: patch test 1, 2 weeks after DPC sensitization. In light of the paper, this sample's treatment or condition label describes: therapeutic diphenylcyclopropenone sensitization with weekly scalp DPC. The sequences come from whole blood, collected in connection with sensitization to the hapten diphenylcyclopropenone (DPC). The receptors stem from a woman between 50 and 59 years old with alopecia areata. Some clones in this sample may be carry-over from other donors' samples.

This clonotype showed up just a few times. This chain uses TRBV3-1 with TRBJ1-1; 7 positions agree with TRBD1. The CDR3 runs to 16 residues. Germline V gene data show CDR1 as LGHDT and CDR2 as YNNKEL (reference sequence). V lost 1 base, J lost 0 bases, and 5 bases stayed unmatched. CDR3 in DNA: TGTGCCAGCAGCCAAGGGTTTAGGGGGCTGAACACTGAAGCTTTCTTT. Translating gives CASSQGFRGLNTEAFF. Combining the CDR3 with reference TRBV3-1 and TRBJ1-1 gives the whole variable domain DTAVSQTPKYLVTQMGNDKSIKCEQNLGHDTMYWYKQDSKKFLKIMFSYNNKELIINETVPNRFSPKSPDKAHLNLHINSLELGDSAVYFCASSQGFRGLNTEAFFGQGTRLTVV.

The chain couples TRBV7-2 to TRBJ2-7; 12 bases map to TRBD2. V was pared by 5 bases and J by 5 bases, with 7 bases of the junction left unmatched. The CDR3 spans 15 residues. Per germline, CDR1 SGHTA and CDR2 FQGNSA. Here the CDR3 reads CASSMLAGGPNEQYF. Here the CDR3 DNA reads TGTGCCAGCAGCATGCTAGCGGGAGGGCCCAACGAGCAGTACTTC.

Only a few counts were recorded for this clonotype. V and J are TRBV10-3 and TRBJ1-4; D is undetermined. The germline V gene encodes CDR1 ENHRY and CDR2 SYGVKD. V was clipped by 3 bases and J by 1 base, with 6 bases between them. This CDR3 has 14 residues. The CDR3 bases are TGTGCCATCAGTGATGGAGGAACTAATGAAAAACTGTTTTTT. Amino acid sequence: CAISDGGTNEKLFF.

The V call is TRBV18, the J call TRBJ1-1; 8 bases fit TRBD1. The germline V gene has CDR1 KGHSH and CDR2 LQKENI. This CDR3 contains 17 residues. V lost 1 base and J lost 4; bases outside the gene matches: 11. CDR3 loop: CASSPLGTGGLGTEAFF. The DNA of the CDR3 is TGTGCCAGCTCACCACTTGGGACAGGAGGGCTCGGCACTGAAGCTTTCTTT.

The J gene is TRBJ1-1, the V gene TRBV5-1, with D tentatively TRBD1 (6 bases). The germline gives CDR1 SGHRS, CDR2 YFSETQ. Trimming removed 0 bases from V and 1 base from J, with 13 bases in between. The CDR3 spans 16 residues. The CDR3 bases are TGCGCCAGCAGCTTGGCTACCGGGGGCTGGAACACTGAAGCTTTCTTT. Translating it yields CASSLATGGWNTEAFF.

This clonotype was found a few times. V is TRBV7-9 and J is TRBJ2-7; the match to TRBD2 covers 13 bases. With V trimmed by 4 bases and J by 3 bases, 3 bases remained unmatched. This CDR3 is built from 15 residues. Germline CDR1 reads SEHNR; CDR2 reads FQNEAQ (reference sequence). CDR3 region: CASSSGLAGIYEQYF. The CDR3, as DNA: TGTGCCAGCAGCTCGGGACTAGCGGGGATCTACGAGCAGTACTTC. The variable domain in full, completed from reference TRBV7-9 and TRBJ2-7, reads DTGVSQNPRHKITKRGQNVTFRCDPISEHNRLYWYRQTLGQGPEFLTYFQNEAQLEKSRLLSDRFSAERPKGSFSTLEIQRTEQGDSAMYLCASSSGLAGIYEQYFGPGTRLTVT.

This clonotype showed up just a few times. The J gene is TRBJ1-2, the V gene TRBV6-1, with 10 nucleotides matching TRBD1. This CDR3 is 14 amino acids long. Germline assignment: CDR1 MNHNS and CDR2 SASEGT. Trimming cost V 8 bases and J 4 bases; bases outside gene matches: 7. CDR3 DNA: TGTGCCAGCCAAGACAGGGGGCGCGGCTATGGCTACACCTTC. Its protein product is CASQDRGRGYGYTF.

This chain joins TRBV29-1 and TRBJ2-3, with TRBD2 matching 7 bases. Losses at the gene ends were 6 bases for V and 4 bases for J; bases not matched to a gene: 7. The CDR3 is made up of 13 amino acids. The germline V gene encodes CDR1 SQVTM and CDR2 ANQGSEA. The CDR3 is CSVSLAVADTQYF. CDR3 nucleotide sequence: TGCAGCGTGAGCCTAGCGGTCGCAGATACGCAGTATTTT.

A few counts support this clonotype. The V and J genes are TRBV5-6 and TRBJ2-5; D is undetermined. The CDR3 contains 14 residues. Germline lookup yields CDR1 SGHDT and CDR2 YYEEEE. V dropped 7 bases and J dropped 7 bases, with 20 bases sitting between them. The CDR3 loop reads CASLSWHRPATQYF. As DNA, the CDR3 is TGTGCCAGCCTTAGTTGGCACCGACCGGCGACCCAGTACTTC.

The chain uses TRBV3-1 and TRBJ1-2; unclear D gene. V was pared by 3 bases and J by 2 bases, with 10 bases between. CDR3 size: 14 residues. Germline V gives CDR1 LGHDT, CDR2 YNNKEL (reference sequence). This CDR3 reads CASSQRTANYGYTF. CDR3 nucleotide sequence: TGTGCCAGCAGCCAGCGGACGGCGAACTATGGCTACACCTTC.

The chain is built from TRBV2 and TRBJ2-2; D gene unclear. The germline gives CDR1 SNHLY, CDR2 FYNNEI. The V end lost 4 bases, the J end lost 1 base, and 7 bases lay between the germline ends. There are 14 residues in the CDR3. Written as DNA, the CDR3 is TGTGCCAGCAGTGTCTGGGGGAACACCGGGGAGCTGTTTTTT. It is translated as CASSVWGNTGELFF.

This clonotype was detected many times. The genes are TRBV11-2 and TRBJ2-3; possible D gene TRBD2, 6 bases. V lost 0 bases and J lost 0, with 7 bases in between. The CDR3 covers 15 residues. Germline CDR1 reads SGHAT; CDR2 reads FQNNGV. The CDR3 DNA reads TGTGCCAGCAGCTTAGACGGAGGGAGCACAGATACGCAGTATTTT. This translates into CASSLDGGSTDTQYF.

The CDR3 loop reads CAISGRGVGTEAFF. In DNA, the CDR3 is TGTGCCATCAGTGGCCGAGGGGTTGGCACTGAAGCTTTCTTT. The chain couples TRBV10-3 to TRBJ1-1; weak D call: TRBD1 (5 bases). The CDR3 covers 14 residues. Germline V gene lookup returns CDR1 ENHRY and CDR2 SYGVKD. The V and J ends lost 4 bases and 4 bases respectively, with 13 bases between them.

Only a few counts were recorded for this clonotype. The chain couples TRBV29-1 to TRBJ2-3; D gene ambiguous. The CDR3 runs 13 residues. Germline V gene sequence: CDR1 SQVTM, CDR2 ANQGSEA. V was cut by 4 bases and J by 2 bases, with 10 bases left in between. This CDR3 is CSVVRSPTDTQYF. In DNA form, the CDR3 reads TGCAGCGTTGTTCGAAGTCCCACAGATACGCAGTATTTT.

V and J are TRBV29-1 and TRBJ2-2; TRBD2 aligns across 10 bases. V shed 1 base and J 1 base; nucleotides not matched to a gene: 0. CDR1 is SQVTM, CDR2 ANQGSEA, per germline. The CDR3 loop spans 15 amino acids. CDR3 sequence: CSVEGTSGNTGELFF. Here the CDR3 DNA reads TGCAGCGTTGAAGGGACTAGCGGGAACACCGGGGAGCTGTTTTTT.

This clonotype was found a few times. This CDR3 reads CASSHNEQYF. The CDR3 bases are TGTGCCAGCAGTCACAACGAGCAGTACTTC. The V and J genes are TRBV6-2 or TRBV6-3 and TRBJ2-7, with D uncertain. The CDR3 covers 10 residues. The V end was cut by 5 bases, the J end by 5 bases, with 4 bases between. Germline V lookup: CDR1 MNHEY, CDR2 SVGEGT.

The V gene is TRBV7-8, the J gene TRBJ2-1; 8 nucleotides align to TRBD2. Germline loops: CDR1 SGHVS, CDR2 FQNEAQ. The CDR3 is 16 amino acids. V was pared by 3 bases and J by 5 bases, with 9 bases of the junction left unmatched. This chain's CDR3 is CASSFSGTSIHNEQFF. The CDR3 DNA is TGTGCCAGCAGCTTTTCCGGGACTAGTATCCACAATGAGCAGTTCTTC.

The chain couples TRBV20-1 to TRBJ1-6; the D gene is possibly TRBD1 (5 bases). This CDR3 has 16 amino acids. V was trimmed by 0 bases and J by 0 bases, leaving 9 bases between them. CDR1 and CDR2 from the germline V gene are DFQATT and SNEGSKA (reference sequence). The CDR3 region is CSARDPGSSYNSPLHF. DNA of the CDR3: TGCAGTGCTAGAGATCCAGGGAGCTCCTATAATTCACCCCTCCACTTT.

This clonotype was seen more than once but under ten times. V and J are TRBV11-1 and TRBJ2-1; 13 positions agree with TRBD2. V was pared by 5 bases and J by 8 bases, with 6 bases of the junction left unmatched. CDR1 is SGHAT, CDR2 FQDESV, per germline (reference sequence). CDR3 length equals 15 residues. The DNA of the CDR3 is TGTGCCAGCAGCCCCCGGACTAGCGGGAGATATGAGCAGTTCTTC. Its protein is CASSPRTSGRYEQFF.

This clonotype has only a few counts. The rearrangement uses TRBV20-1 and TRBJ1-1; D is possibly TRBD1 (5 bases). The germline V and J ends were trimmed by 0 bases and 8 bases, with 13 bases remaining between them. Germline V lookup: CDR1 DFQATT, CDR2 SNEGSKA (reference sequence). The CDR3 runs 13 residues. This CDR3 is CSARDRATGEAFF. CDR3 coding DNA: TGCAGTGCTAGAGACAGGGCCACGGGAGAAGCTTTCTTT.

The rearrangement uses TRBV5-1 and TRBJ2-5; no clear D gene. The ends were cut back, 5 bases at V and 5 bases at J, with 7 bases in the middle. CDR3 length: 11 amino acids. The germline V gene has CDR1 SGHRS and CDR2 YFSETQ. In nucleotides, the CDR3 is TGCGCCAGCAGGGAACTGGAGACCCAGTACTTC. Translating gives CASRELETQYF. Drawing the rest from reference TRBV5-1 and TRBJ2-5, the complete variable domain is KAGVTQTPRYLIKTRGQQVTLSCSPISGHRSVSWYQQTPGQGLQFLFEYFSETQRNKGNFPGRFSGRQFSNSRSEMNVSTLELGDSALYLCASRELETQYFGPGTRLLVL.

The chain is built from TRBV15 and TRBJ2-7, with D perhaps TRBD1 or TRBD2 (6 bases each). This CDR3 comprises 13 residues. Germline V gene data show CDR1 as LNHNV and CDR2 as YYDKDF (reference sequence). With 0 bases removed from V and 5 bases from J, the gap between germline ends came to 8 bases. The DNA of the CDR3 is TGTGCCACCAGCAGAGATAGGGGGGACGAGCAGTACTTC. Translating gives CATSRDRGDEQYF.

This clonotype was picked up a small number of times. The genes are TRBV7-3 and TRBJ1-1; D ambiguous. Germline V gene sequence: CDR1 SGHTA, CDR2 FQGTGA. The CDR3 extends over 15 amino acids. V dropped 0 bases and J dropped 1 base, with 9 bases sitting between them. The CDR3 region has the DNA TGTGCCAGCAGCTTAACGGCGGGTCCGAACACTGAAGCTTTCTTT. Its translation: CASSLTAGPNTEAFF.

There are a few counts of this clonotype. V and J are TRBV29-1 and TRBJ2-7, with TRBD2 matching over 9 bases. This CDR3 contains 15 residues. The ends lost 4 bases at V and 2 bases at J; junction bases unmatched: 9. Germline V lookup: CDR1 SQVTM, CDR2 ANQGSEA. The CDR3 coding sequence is TGCAGCGTTGTTCTTAGCGGGAGACCTCCCTACGAGCAGTACTTC. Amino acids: CSVVLSGRPPYEQYF.

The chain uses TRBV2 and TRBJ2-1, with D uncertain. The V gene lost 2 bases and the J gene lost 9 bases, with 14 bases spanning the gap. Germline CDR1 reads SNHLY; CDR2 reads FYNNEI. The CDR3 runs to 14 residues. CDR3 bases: TGTGCCAGCAGTGAAATACCGGAAGGTCGTGAGCAGTTCTTC. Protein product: CASSEIPEGREQFF.

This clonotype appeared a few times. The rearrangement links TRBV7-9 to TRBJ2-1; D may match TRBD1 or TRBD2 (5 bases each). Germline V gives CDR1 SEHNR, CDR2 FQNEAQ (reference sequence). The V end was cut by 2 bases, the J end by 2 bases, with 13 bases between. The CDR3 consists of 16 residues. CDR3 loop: CASSLPLGPTYNEQFF. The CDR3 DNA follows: TGTGCCAGCAGCTTACCGTTGGGACCAACCTACAATGAGCAGTTCTTC.

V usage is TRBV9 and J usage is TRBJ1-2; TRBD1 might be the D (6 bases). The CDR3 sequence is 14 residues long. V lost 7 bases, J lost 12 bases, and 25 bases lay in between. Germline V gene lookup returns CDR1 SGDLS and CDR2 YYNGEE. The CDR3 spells CASGGSGALIRNTF. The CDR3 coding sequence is TGTGCCAGCGGAGGATCGGGGGCCTTAATAAGAAACACCTTC.

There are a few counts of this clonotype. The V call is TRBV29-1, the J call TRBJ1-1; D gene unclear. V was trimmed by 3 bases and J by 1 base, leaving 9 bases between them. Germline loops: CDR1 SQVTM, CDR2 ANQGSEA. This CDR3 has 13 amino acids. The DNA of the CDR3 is TGCAGCGTTGAGACACTTAGGAACACTGAAGCTTTCTTT. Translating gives CSVETLRNTEAFF.

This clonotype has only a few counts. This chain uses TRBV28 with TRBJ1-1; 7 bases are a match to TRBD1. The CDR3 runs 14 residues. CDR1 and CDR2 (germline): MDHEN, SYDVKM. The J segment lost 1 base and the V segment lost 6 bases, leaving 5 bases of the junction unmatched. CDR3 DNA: TGTGCCAGCAGCCAGACAGGGACGAACACTGAAGCTTTCTTT. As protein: CASSQTGTNTEAFF. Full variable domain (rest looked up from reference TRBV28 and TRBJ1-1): DVKVTQSSRYLVKRTGEKVFLECVQDMDHENMFWYRQDPGLGLRLIYFSYDVKMKEKGDIPEGYSVSREKKERFSLILESASTNQTSMYLCASSQTGTNTEAFFGQGTRLTVV.

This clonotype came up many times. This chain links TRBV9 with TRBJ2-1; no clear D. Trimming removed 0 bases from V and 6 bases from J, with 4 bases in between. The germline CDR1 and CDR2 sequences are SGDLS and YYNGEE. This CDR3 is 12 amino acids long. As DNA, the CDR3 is TGTGCCAGCAGCGTAGATAGCAATGAGCAGTTCTTC. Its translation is CASSVDSNEQFF.